What follows describes a single TCR beta chain. This entry is derived from a study of chemoradiotherapy in HPV16-positive cancers. Assay: immunoSEQ multiplex PCR; the TCRdb copy retains only in-frame clones and omits some. The data show about 68,000 clones, about 88% seen once. J gave up 5 bases and V 4 bases, and 11 bases lay outside the gene matches. The CDR3 is 17 amino acids. CDR1 and CDR2 from the germline V gene are MGHRA and YSYEKL. Sample: blood, taken from a patient who underwent chemoradiotherapy. This TCR was sampled from a human donor with HPV-associated anogenital cancer. The chain links TRBV4-1 to TRBJ2-5, with TRBD2 matching 12 bases. CDR3 region: CASSRSTSGGLRETQYF. The DNA of the CDR3 is TGCGCCAGCAGCCGGTCGACTAGCGGGGGCCTCCGTGAGACCCAGTACTTC.